This T cell receptor beta chain was captured in a study of shared clonotypes between healthy human individuals. Study-level points and caveats: Naive subsets tended to show greater estimated richness than memory subsets. Sampling was confined to blood; repertoires within tissues likely differ.

Terminally differentiated effector memory CD45RA+ cells were excluded by CCR7 positive selection of CD45RO-negative cells. Germline values: CDR1 SGHTA, CDR2 FQGTGA. The V end was cut by 3 bases, the J end by 5 bases, with 11 bases between. The CDR3 length is 14 residues. About this clone: Antigen: not known.

In the original workflow: ImmunoSEQ gave junction-only sequences without quality scores, so filtering differed. Profiled with immunoSEQ multiplex PCR; TCRdb holds only in-frame clones, not every one. The V and J calls and clone size are taken from that table; D and trimming were inferred from the DNA. The table includes some 2.1 million clones, about 95% detected once. The rearrangement joins TRBV7-3 to TRBJ2-1; D is perhaps TRBD2 (6 bases). The clonotype comes from a man younger than 30 in good health. The sample consisted of naive CD8+ T cells sorted from blood. The CDR3 sequence is CASSFGGANNEQFF. The CDR3 DNA reads as TGTGCCAGCAGCTTTGGCGGGGCGAACAATGAGCAGTTCTTC. The entire variable domain, with the rest obtained from reference TRBV7-3 and TRBJ2-1, is as follows: GAGVSQTPSNKVTEKGKYVELRCDPISGHTALYWYRQSLGQGPEFLIYFQGTGAADDSGLPNDRFFAVRPEGSVSTLKIQRTERGDSAVYLCASSFGGANNEQFFGPGTRLTVL.